One sample yielded the 10 T cell receptor beta chains listed below, sequenced in a study of T cells in localized non-small cell lung cancer. Using immunoSEQ multiplex PCR, the repertoire was profiled, and TCRdb retains in-frame clones only, with some absent. The sample carries some 41,000 clones, roughly 91% recorded once. The input for sequencing was PBMCs, taken before any cancer treatment. The receptors here all came from a woman between 35 and 75 years old with stage II lung adenocarcinoma.

The CDR3: CASSPPVGTGVSRLFRFYGYTF. For the CDR3, the DNA is TGTGCCAGCAGTCCCCCTGTGGGGACAGGGGTTTCTAGACTCTTTCGATTCTATGGCTACACCTTC. The chain is built from TRBV28 and TRBJ1-2; TRBD1 aligns across 10 bases. Germline V gene data show CDR1 as MDHEN and CDR2 as SYDVKM. Unmatched junction bases numbered 28, after V lost 5 bases and J lost 4 bases. This CDR3 contains 22 residues.

The chain has TRBV11-2 and TRBJ1-2; 7 bases map to TRBD1. CDR3 length equals 15 residues. Losses at the gene ends were 1 base for V and 7 bases for J; bases not matched to a gene: 9. The V gene's germline CDR1 is SGHAT and CDR2 FQNNGV. As DNA, the CDR3 is TGTGCCAGCAGCTTAGGGTTGATGACAGGGCGTGGCTACACCTTC. Protein product: CASSLGLMTGRGYTF.

This clone was seen a few times. The chain uses TRBV6-5 and TRBJ2-7; maybe TRBD2 (6 bases). CDR3 length: 14 amino acids. Germline values: CDR1 MNHEY, CDR2 SVGAGI. Trimming pared 2 bases from V and 2 bases from J, leaving 10 bases between. DNA of the CDR3: TGTGCCAGCAGTTACGGGGAGGAAACCTACGAGCAGTACTTC. Translated, it gives CASSYGEETYEQYF.

The chain links TRBV7-2 to TRBJ2-1, with D uncertain. The V end lost 1 base, the J end lost 3 bases, and 4 bases lay between the germline ends. Germline V gene data show CDR1 as SGHTA and CDR2 as FQGNSA. This CDR3 region has 13 residues. CDR3 sequence: CASSLGDYNEQFF. The CDR3 nucleotides read TGTGCCAGCAGCTTAGGCGACTACAATGAGCAGTTCTTC.

This chain connects TRBV18 to TRBJ2-2; D call uncertain. V was clipped by 3 bases and J by 5 bases, with 4 bases between them. The length of the CDR3 is 12 residues. Germline V gives CDR1 KGHSH, CDR2 LQKENI. The CDR3: CASSPNTGELFF. CDR3 sequence (DNA): TGTGCCAGCTCACCCAATACCGGGGAGCTGTTTTTT.

CDR3 sequence: CASSVTGNPGELFF. The CDR3 bases are TGTGCCAGCAGCGTAACAGGAAACCCCGGGGAGCTGTTTTTT. The chain couples TRBV9 to TRBJ2-2; maybe TRBD1 (5 bases). Trimming took off 1 base at V and 6 bases at J, with 10 bases between the two ends. The CDR3 length is 14 residues. CDR1 SGDLS and CDR2 YYNGEE come from the germline V gene.

This sequence joins TRBV27 and TRBJ2-2, with D tentatively TRBD2 (6 bases). Germline V gene data show CDR1 as MNHEY and CDR2 as SMNVEV (reference sequence). The CDR3 covers 15 residues. V shed 4 bases and J shed 3 bases, with 12 bases lying between them. The DNA of the CDR3 is TGTGCCAGCAGTTCCCCTTGGGGGGACACCGGGGAGCTGTTTTTT. The encoded protein is CASSSPWGDTGELFF.

The V gene is TRBV18, the J gene TRBJ2-7; D gene uncertain. The CDR3 length is 12 residues. Germline lookup yields CDR1 KGHSH and CDR2 LQKENI. Trimming took off 2 bases at V and 7 bases at J, with 9 bases between the two ends. CDR3 sequence (DNA): TGTGCCAGCTCACCAGGGTCTCTAGAGCAGTACTTC. Translating gives CASSPGSLEQYF.

V and J are TRBV27 and TRBJ1-6; unclear D gene. The CDR3 totals 13 residues. Trimming stripped 5 bases from V and 8 bases from J, with 10 bases between. Germline V gene lookup returns CDR1 MNHEY and CDR2 SMNVEV (reference sequence). As DNA, the CDR3 is TGTGCCAGCAGTCTCGGCCCTGATTCACCCCTCCACTTT. Protein product: CASSLGPDSPLHF.

J is TRBJ1-1 and V is TRBV27; D ambiguous. The CDR3 is made up of 14 amino acids. The V and J ends lost 3 bases and 4 bases respectively, with 12 bases between them. Germline-derived CDR1 and CDR2 are MNHEY and SMNVEV (reference sequence). CDR3 protein: CASSFKGELTEAFF. The CDR3 bases are TGTGCCAGCAGTTTCAAGGGAGAACTCACTGAAGCTTTCTTT.